One sample yielded the 9 T cell receptor beta chains listed below, sequenced in a study of T cells in Graves' hyperthyroidism and ophthalmopathy. Amplified TCR beta CDR3 regions derived from RNA transcripts. HTBI primers were used for first-round RT-PCR of the TCR CDR3. TCRdb ran MiXCR on the multiplex PCR reads and lists one entry per CDR3 protein. The sample has about 560,000 distinct CDR3 sequences; roughly 17% are singletons. The sample comprised blood. The origin of the receptors is a woman under 30 with Graves' hyperthyroidism.

This clonotype was recorded many times. The chain has TRBV28 and TRBJ2-2; a weak D match, TRBD2 (6 bases). V lost 3 bases to trimming and J lost 8 bases, with 16 bases between them. The CDR3 runs 15 residues. In germline, CDR1 is MDHEN, CDR2 SYDVKM. CDR3: CASSLETRRRGELFF. CDR3 sequence (DNA): TGTGCCAGCAGTTTGGAGACTAGAAGGAGGGGGGAGCTGTTTTTT.

This clonotype was counted many times. The chain joins TRBV12-3 or TRBV12-4 to TRBJ1-5; no firm D call. V was clipped by 3 bases and J by 3 bases, with 12 bases between them. This CDR3 comprises 15 residues. CDR3 DNA sequence: TGTGCCAGCAGTTTTGTAGAGACGCCCAATCAGCCCCAGCATTTT. Its translation: CASSFVETPNQPQHF.

This clonotype has at least ten counts. This rearrangement joins TRBV20-1 to TRBJ2-7, with a tentative D call TRBD1 (6 bases). In germline, CDR1 is DFQATT, CDR2 SNEGSKA (reference sequence). V lost 6 bases and J 0 bases, leaving 9 bases between the germline ends. The CDR3 spans 12 residues. The DNA of the CDR3 is TGCAGTGCAAACAGGGACTCCTACGAGCAGTACTTC. Its translation is CSANRDSYEQYF.

This clonotype has just a few counts. This chain joins TRBV19 and TRBJ2-1; TRBD2 matches 8 bases. Germline V gene lookup returns CDR1 LNHDA and CDR2 SQIVND (reference sequence). The CDR3 contains 16 residues. V gave up 3 bases and J gave up 0 bases; unmatched junction bases: 4. The CDR3, as DNA: TGTGCCAGTAGTATCTTAGCGGGAAGCTCCTACAATGAGCAGTTCTTC. Its protein is CASSILAGSSYNEQFF.

This clonotype was seen only a few times. V usage is TRBV30 and J usage is TRBJ2-1; tentatively, D is TRBD2 (6 bases). The CDR3 has 15 amino acids. V lost 2 bases and J 1 base, leaving 12 bases between the germline ends. The germline V gene encodes CDR1 GTSNPN and CDR2 SVGIG (reference sequence). The CDR3 DNA is TGTGCCTGGAGTACACTAGCTGGTTCCTACAATGAGCAGTTCTTC. This encodes CAWSTLAGSYNEQFF.

The V gene is TRBV29-1, the J gene TRBJ2-3; D gene unclear. Germline assignment: CDR1 SQVTM and CDR2 ANQGSEA. Trimming removed 6 bases at V and 0 bases at J, with 10 bases between. The CDR3 covers 13 residues. CDR3: CSVNRASTDTQYF. The CDR3 nucleotides read TGCAGCGTGAATCGGGCGAGCACAGATACGCAGTATTTT.

In its sample, this clonotype was seen many times. The gene calls are TRBV7-8 and TRBJ2-7; D is perhaps TRBD2 (6 bases). The CDR3 has 14 residues. In germline, CDR1 is SGHVS, CDR2 FQNEAQ. V shed 1 base and J shed 2 bases, with 9 bases lying between them. The CDR3 region is CASSLGRATYEQYF. Written as DNA, the CDR3 is TGTGCCAGCAGCTTAGGGAGGGCCACCTACGAGCAGTACTTC.

V usage is TRBV12-5 and J usage is TRBJ1-6; the D is unclear. The CDR3 has 15 amino acids. Germline V CDR1 and CDR2: LGHNT, FRNRAP. V was pared by 1 base and J by 7 bases, with 11 bases between. The CDR3 protein is CASGLGPIRNSPLHF. DNA for the CDR3: TGTGCTAGTGGTTTGGGGCCAATCCGAAATTCACCCCTCCACTTT.

This clonotype has ten or more counts. The V and J genes are TRBV28 and TRBJ1-1, with 7 bases that match TRBD1. V lost 1 base, J lost 2 bases, and 4 bases stayed unmatched. This CDR3 comprises 15 residues. From germline, CDR1 is MDHEN and CDR2 SYDVKM. The CDR3 is CASSLLRDRNTEAFF. CDR3 nucleotide sequence: TGTGCCAGCAGTTTATTAAGGGACAGAAACACTGAAGCTTTCTTT.